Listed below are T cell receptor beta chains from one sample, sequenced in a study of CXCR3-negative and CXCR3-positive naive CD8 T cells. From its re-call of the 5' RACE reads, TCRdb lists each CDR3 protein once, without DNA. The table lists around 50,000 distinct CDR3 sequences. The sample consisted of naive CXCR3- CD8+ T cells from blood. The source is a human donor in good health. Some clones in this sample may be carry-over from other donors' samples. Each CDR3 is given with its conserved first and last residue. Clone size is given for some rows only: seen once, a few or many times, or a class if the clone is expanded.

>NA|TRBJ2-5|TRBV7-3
CASSFSGREQETQYF
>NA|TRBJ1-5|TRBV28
CASSPDSYNQPQHF
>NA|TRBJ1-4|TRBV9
CASSVGQGHEKLSF
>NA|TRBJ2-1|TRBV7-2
CASSPIQAHEQFF
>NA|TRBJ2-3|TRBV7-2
CASSRFTEGYTDTQYF
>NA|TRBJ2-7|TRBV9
CASSPYLTSGSYEQYF
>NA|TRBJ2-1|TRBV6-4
CASSRSTSGGETQFF
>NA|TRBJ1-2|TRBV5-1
CASSLASTDEANYGYTF
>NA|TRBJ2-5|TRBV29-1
CSGDPTGLQETQYF
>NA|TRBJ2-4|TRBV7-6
CASSPGPGTKNIQYF
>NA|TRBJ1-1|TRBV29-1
CSARAWDTEAFF
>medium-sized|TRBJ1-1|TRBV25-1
CASSEYPVDTNTEAFF
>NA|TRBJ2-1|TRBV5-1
CASSLSGEQFF
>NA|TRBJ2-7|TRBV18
CASSPPWADEQYF
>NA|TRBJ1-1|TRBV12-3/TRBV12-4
CASSPTEPTEAFF
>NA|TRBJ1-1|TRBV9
CASSVEGVNTEAFF
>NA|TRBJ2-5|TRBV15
CAVRGTRETQYF
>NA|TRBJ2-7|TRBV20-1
CSARPRGTDTQYF
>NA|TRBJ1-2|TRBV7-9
CASSPRALGPGGGYTF
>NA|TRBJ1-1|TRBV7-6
CASSLGVNAEAFF
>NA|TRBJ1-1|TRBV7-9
CASSSGRNTEAFF
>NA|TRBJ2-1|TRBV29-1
CSVEDLQNYNEQFF
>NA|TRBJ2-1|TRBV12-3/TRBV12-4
CASSADILYNEQFF
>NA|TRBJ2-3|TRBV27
CASIFVVRGKKLAVDTDTQYF
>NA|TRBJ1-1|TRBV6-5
CASSYRTEAFF
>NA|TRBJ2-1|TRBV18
CASSFQDVGSQFF
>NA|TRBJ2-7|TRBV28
CASSSTRDSFYEQYF
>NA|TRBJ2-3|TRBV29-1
CSAIQDRDSTDTQYF
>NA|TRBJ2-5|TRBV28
CASSLGQGGAQYF
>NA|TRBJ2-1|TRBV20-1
CSARSGDLCNEQFF
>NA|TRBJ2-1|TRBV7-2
CASSLARTGDEQFF
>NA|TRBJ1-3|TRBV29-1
CSVEGPWEKLYSGNTIYF
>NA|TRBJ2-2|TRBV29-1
CSVPGQGSGELFF
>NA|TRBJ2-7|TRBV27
CASSPAGTGNEQYF
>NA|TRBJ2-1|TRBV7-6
CASSLGPGSAYNEQFF
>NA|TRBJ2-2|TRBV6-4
CASSDGTSTGELFF
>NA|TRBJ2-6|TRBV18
CASSPPGISGANVLTF
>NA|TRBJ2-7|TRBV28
CASSPRGDLLSYEQYF
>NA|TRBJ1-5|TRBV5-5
CASSLGQGAQPQHF
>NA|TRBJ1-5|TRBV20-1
CSARGSGTENTLYSNQPQHF
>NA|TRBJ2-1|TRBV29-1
CSVDGLAEYNEQFF
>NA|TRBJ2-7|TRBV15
CATSTIDRAGDEQYF
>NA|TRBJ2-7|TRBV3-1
CASSHGTSGTKSEQYF
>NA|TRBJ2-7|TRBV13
CASSLSVTGMYEQYF
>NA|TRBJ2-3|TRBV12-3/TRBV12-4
CASSYGGESTDTQYF
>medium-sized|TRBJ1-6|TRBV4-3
CASSQDLNSPLHF
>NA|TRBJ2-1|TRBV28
CASSLRLAADEQFF
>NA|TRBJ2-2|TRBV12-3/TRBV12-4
CASSLMPTGELFF
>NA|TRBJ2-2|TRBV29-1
CSVEDPRTASNTGELFF
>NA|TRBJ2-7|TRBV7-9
CASSFGDLEQYF
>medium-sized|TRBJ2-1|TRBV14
CASSQGAGSYNEQFF
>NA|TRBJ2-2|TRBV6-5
CASSYRDTNTGELFF
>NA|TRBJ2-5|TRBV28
CASRDPRQETQYF
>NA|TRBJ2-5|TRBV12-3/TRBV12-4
CASSPRIAGETQYF
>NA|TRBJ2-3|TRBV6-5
CASSYRITDTQYF
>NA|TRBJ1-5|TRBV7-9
CASGTEYSNQPQHF
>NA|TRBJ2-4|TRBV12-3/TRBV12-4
CASSSGQGRTKNIQYF
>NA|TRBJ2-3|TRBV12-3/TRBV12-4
CASSLATSGRSTDTQYF
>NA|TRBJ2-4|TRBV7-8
CASSLGGWDIQYF
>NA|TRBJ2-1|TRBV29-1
CSVGPVGGEHDEQFF